What follows are 29 T cell receptor beta chains derived from one specimen sequenced in a study of post-analysis software for immune sequencing data. Overall study results and limits: TRBV5-6, TRBV5-1 and TRBV20-1 belonged to a set of a few TRBV segments that were more frequent in patients than controls.

Their recognized antigens are unknown. Unique molecular identifiers tagged the TCR beta cDNA libraries. TCRdb used MiXCR to reprocess the PCR reads, holding one entry per CDR3 protein. The table shows roughly 400,000 distinct CDR3 sequences, with over 30% occurring only once. The sequenced sample consisted of blood. The receptors originated from a girl aged 2-10 years with multiple sclerosis.

The V gene is TRBV10-3, the J gene TRBJ2-7; D perhaps matches TRBD2 (6 bases). Germline V lookup: CDR1 ENHRY, CDR2 SYGVKD. V was pared by 6 bases and J by 1 base, with 13 bases between. The CDR3 loop spans 14 amino acids. CDR3 amino acids: CAIRTGVGSYEQYF. CDR3 bases: TGTGCCATCAGGACGGGAGTAGGGTCCTACGAGCAGTACTTC.

The chain carries TRBV7-9 and TRBJ2-1; D is unclear. The V end lost 5 bases, the J end lost 9 bases, and 20 bases lay between the germline ends. The CDR3 consists of 15 residues. Looked up from germline, CDR1 is SEHNR and CDR2 is FQNEAQ (reference sequence). This chain's CDR3 is CASSPAQVPLGEQFF. The CDR3 DNA reads as TGTGCCAGCAGCCCCGCGCAGGTACCTCTTGGTGAGCAGTTCTTC.

J is TRBJ2-5 and V is TRBV4-2; TRBD2 matches at 8 bases. Germline V gene lookup returns CDR1 LGHNA and CDR2 YNFKEQ. The CDR3 runs to 16 residues. V dropped 4 bases and J dropped 4; count of bases not matched to a gene: 11. The CDR3: CASSLSGRAKIETQYF. CDR3 nucleotide sequence: TGTGCCAGCAGCCTTTCCGGGAGGGCCAAAATAGAGACCCAGTACTTC.

V and J are TRBV6-4 and TRBJ1-5; D is uncertain. CDR3 size: 13 residues. Germline V gene lookup returns CDR1 MRHNA and CDR2 SNTAGT. The V end was cut by 5 bases, the J end by 2 bases, with 7 bases between. This CDR3 reads CASSPEGNQPQHF. The DNA for the CDR3 is TGTGCCAGCAGTCCCGAAGGCAATCAGCCCCAGCATTTT.

The CDR3 bases are TGCAGTGCTAGTGGCGTGGACAGGCTAGGGGCAGATACGCAGTATTTT. Protein: CSASGVDRLGADTQYF. V gene TRBV20-1 combines with J gene TRBJ2-3, with 7 positions matching TRBD1. The germline gives CDR1 DFQATT, CDR2 SNEGSKA (reference sequence). This CDR3 comprises 16 residues. The trim removed 3 bases at V and 4 bases at J, leaving 13 bases unmatched.

This clonotype was picked up a small number of times. The chain employs TRBV12-3 or TRBV12-4 and TRBJ2-7, with 10 bases fitting TRBD1. J gave up 2 bases and V 6 bases, and 4 bases lay outside the gene matches. The CDR3 consists of 14 residues. CDR3 amino acids: CASRSGQGTYEQYF. Here the CDR3 DNA reads TGTGCCAGCAGATCGGGACAGGGGACCTACGAGCAGTACTTC.

Only a few counts were recorded for this clonotype. The genes are TRBV7-9 and TRBJ1-6; D not certain. The V gene lost 1 base and the J gene lost 3 bases, with 4 bases spanning the gap. Germline V gene sequence: CDR1 SEHNR, CDR2 FQNEAQ (reference sequence). CDR3 length: 14 residues. DNA of the CDR3: TGTGCCAGCAGCTTAGGGGACTATAATTCACCCCTCCACTTT. Its translation: CASSLGDYNSPLHF.

This chain joins TRBV28 and TRBJ2-7, with 8 nucleotides matching TRBD2. Germline V CDR1 and CDR2: MDHEN, SYDVKM. This CDR3 is 17 amino acids long. With 5 bases clipped from V and 0 bases from J, the junction kept 12 bases outside the gene matches. The CDR3 DNA reads as TGTGCCAGCAGTGGACTAGCAGTTTTCCCATACTCCTACGAGCAGTACTTC. It translates to CASSGLAVFPYSYEQYF.

J is TRBJ2-1 and V is TRBV12-5; D may be TRBD2 (6 bases). Germline CDR1 and CDR2: LGHNT and FRNRAP. V was shortened by 1 base and J by 7 bases, with 8 bases between the two germline ends. The CDR3 runs to 13 residues. This CDR3 is CASGLGGVNEQFF. CDR3 in DNA: TGTGCTAGTGGTTTGGGGGGGGTGAATGAGCAGTTCTTC.

Only a few counts were recorded for this clonotype. The rearrangement joins TRBV5-1 to TRBJ2-5, with 10 bases identical to TRBD1. The last part of the DNA fits TRBJ2-7 better; the J call may be wrong. The CDR3 is made up of 17 amino acids. Germline lookup yields CDR1 SGHRS and CDR2 YFSETQ. The CDR3 coding sequence is TGCGCCAGCAGTTACTCACACCGGGACAGGGGAGTATACGAGCAGTACTTC. This gives the protein CASSYSHRDRGVYEQYF.

The chain is built from TRBV29-1 and TRBJ1-1; D is perhaps TRBD1 (6 bases). The length of the CDR3 is 13 residues. The V gene lost 6 bases and the J gene lost 1 base, with 12 bases spanning the gap. Germline CDR1 SQVTM, CDR2 ANQGSEA. CDR3 coding DNA: TGCAGCGTCGGACAGATCAGGAACACTGAAGCTTTCTTT. As protein: CSVGQIRNTEAFF.

V and J are TRBV7-9 and TRBJ1-6; D is possibly TRBD1 (5 bases). The CDR3 length is 14 residues. V was cut by 3 bases and J by 6 bases, with 9 bases left in between. Per the germline V gene, CDR1 is SEHNR and CDR2 is FQNEAQ (reference sequence). In DNA form, the CDR3 reads TGTGCCAGCAGCTTTGAGACAGCTAATTCACCCCTCCACTTT. This translates into CASSFETANSPLHF.

The CDR3 nucleotides read TGTGCCAGCAGCAAAAGGGGGATAACGGGACCGACCTACAATGAGCAGTTCTTC. This codes for CASSKRGITGPTYNEQFF. The chain recombines TRBV7-3 with TRBJ2-1; TRBD1 might be the D (6 bases). The V gene's germline CDR1 is SGHTA and CDR2 FQGTGA. The CDR3 sequence is 18 residues long. Trimming shortened V by 5 bases and J by 2 bases, and 22 bases separated the two germline ends.

Only a few counts were recorded for this clonotype. The J gene is TRBJ2-1, the V gene TRBV20-1; D gene uncertain. CDR1 and CDR2 from the germline V gene are DFQATT and SNEGSKA (reference sequence). This CDR3 region has 14 residues. V was pared by 5 bases and J by 0 bases, with 11 bases between. CDR3 protein: CSASRLSSYNEQFF. The CDR3 coding sequence is TGCAGTGCTTCCCGTCTTAGCTCCTACAATGAGCAGTTCTTC.

This clonotype showed up just a few times. The V gene is TRBV5-1, the J gene TRBJ2-5; 11 bases are a match to TRBD2. The CDR3 has 17 amino acids. The V segment lost 4 bases and the J segment 4 bases; nucleotides outside the gene matches: 12. Germline V gene data show CDR1 as SGHRS and CDR2 as YFSETQ. The CDR3, as DNA: TGCGCCAGCAGCCTGAACTTACTAGCGGGGGCTGGAGAGACCCAGTACTTC. Its protein product is CASSLNLLAGAGETQYF.

The chain is built from TRBV11-2 and TRBJ2-7; D possibly corresponds to TRBD2 (6 bases). The CDR3 covers 13 residues. V gave up 5 bases and J gave up 6 bases, with 14 bases separating them. Germline V gives CDR1 SGHAT, CDR2 FQNNGV. The CDR3 here is CASSAREWGEQYF. Here the CDR3 DNA reads TGTGCCAGCAGCGCCCGGGAGTGGGGCGAGCAGTACTTC.

The chain joins TRBV20-1 to TRBJ2-7, with 9 bases lining up with TRBD1. V dropped 0 bases and J dropped 4; count of bases not matched to a gene: 13. The CDR3 is 17 amino acids. Germline CDR1 DFQATT, CDR2 SNEGSKA (reference sequence). The CDR3 nucleotides are TGCAGTGCTAGAGATACAAGTGGGGACAGGGCTTTTTACGAGCAGTACTTC. Residues: CSARDTSGDRAFYEQYF.

As concerns this clonotype: The junction differs from germline at one of its ends, possibly a read error. The J gene is TRBJ1-2, the V gene TRBV6-5; the D is unclear. Germline V gene sequence: CDR1 MNHEY, CDR2 SVGAGI. The CDR3 is made up of 15 amino acids. The CDR3 DNA follows: TGTGCCAGCAGTTATGGCCCAGAGGGATACTATGACTACACCTTC. Translating gives CASSYGPEGYYDYTF.

The rearrangement joins TRBV5-1 to TRBJ1-4, with TRBD1 matching over 8 bases. The CDR3 is 14 residues long. J lost 5 bases, V lost 5 bases, and 5 bases had no gene match. Germline-derived CDR1 and CDR2 are SGHRS and YFSETQ. The CDR3 DNA sequence: TGCGCCAGCAGTAGGGGACAGGCGAATGAAAAACTGTTTTTT. Protein: CASSRGQANEKLFF.

On this clonotype itself: The junction departs from germline at one end; a sequencing error may be responsible. This sequence joins TRBV20-1 and TRBJ2-5; maybe TRBD2 (5 bases). The length of the CDR3 is 14 residues. Germline V gene sequence: CDR1 DFQATT, CDR2 SNEGSKA (reference sequence). CDR3 bases: TGCAGTGCTAGAGATCGAGGAGGCTGGGAGACCCGGTACTTC. Translating gives CSARDRGGWETRYF.

The CDR3 protein is CSVPEAFF. CDR3 sequence (DNA): TGCAGCGTTCCGGAAGCTTTCTTT. The V and J genes are TRBV29-1 and TRBJ1-1; no reliable D call. The CDR3 consists of 8 residues. Trimming left V 5 bases short and J 8 bases short, with 3 bases between. From germline, CDR1 is SQVTM and CDR2 ANQGSEA.

This chain joins TRBV6-5 and TRBJ1-6; weak D call: TRBD1 (5 bases). V lost 0 bases and J 7 bases, leaving 10 bases between the germline ends. Germline assignment: CDR1 MNHEY and CDR2 SVGAGI. The CDR3 has 15 residues. CDR3 DNA sequence: TGTGCCAGCAGTTACTCGAACAGGCCCAATTCACCCCTCCACTTT. Translated: CASSYSNRPNSPLHF.

The V gene is TRBV28, the J gene TRBJ1-6; unclear D gene. The V gene's germline CDR1 is MDHEN and CDR2 SYDVKM. CDR3 length equals 18 residues. V lost 3 bases and J lost 0, with 15 bases in between. The CDR3 region has the DNA TGTGCCAGCAGTTTCCCCTCGTTACGCTCCTCCTATAATTCACCCCTCCACTTT. Residues: CASSFPSLRSSYNSPLHF. The whole variable domain, filled in from reference TRBV28 and TRBJ1-6, reads DVKVTQSSRYLVKRTGEKVFLECVQDMDHENMFWYRQDPGLGLRLIYFSYDVKMKEKGDIPEGYSVSREKKERFSLILESASTNQTSMYLCASSFPSLRSSYNSPLHFGNGTRLTVT.

This clonotype was detected ten times or more. The chain uses TRBV7-2 and TRBJ2-7, with 7 bases identical to TRBD2. The CDR3 is 14 amino acids. J was trimmed by 1 base and V by 0 bases; bases with no gene match: 0. CDR1 SGHTA and CDR2 FQGNSA come from the germline V gene. The CDR3 region is CASSLAGGSYEQYF. DNA of the CDR3: TGTGCCAGCAGCTTAGCGGGAGGGTCCTACGAGCAGTACTTC.

This clonotype was observed once. V is TRBV5-1 and J is TRBJ2-1; 8 bases are a match to TRBD2. Germline trimming cut 2 bases from V and 14 bases from J; bases unmatched to any gene: 9. The CDR3 is made up of 13 amino acids. Germline-derived CDR1 and CDR2 are SGHRS and YFSETQ. CDR3 residues: CASSFWREERKFF. CDR3 nucleotide sequence: TGCGCCAGCAGCTTTTGGCGGGAGGAGAGGAAGTTCTTC.

This clonotype was seen just once. This chain uses TRBV7-2 with TRBJ1-4; the match to TRBD1 covers 8 bases. Germline lookup yields CDR1 SGHTA and CDR2 FQGNSA. V trimming: 5 bases; J trimming: 3 bases; junction bases outside the gene matches: 11. There are 17 residues in the CDR3. In DNA, the CDR3 is TGTGCCAGCAGCCCGCAGGGACAGGTGGGGTCTAATGAAAAACTGTTTTTT. It yields the protein CASSPQGQVGSNEKLFF.

In its sample, this clonotype was seen many times. The V gene is TRBV7-8, the J gene TRBJ2-7; 12 bases align to TRBD2. This CDR3 has 18 residues. Germline CDR1 reads SGHVS; CDR2 reads FQNEAQ. The ends lost 1 base at V and 0 bases at J; junction bases unmatched: 7. CDR3: CASSLELAGGKSSYEQYF. The CDR3 region has the DNA TGTGCCAGCAGCTTAGAACTAGCGGGGGGCAAGAGCTCCTACGAGCAGTACTTC.

The rearrangement uses TRBV20-1 and TRBJ2-3; TRBD2 is a possible D gene (5 bases). The CDR3 has 17 residues. V shed 6 bases and J shed 0 bases, with 22 bases lying between them. The V gene's germline CDR1 is DFQATT and CDR2 SNEGSKA (reference sequence). The chain's CDR3 is CSALDFIILSSTDTQYF. The CDR3 nucleotides read TGCAGTGCGCTGGACTTTATTATCTTGTCTAGCACAGATACGCAGTATTTT.

This clonotype was detected a few times. CDR3: CSVEEVLLPTRQYGYTF. The DNA for the CDR3 is TGCAGCGTTGAAGAGGTCTTGCTACCCACCCGACAATATGGCTACACCTTC. V usage is TRBV29-1 and J usage is TRBJ1-2; unclear D gene. Germline CDR1 SQVTM, CDR2 ANQGSEA. There are 17 residues in the CDR3. The germline V and J ends were trimmed by 0 bases and 5 bases, with 22 bases remaining between them.